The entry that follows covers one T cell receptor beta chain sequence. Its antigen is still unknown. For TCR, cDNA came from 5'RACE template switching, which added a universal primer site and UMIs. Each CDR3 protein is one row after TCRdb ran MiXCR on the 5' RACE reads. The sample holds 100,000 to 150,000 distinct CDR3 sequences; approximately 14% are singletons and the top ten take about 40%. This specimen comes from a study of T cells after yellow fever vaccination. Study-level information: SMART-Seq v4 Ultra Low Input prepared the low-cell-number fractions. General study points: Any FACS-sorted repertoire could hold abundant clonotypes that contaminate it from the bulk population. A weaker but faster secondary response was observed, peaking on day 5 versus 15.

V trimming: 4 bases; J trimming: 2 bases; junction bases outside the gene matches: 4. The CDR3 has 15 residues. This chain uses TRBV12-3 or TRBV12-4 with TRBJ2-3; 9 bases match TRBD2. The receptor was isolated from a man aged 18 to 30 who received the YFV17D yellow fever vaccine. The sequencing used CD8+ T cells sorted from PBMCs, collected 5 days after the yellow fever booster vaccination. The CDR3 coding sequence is TGTGCCAGCAGTTCTAGCGGGGTTTACACAGATACGCAGTATTTT. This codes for CASSSSGVYTDTQYF.